Listed below are T cell receptor beta chains from one sample, sequenced in a study of cytomegalovirus exposure and HLA in healthy donors. Assay: immunoSEQ multiplex PCR; the TCRdb copy retains only in-frame clones and omits some. Of some 200,000 clones in the sample, 75% to 90% were seen once. The sequenced sample was PBMCs. These receptors came from a man in his forties in good health and CMV-seropositive. The CDR3 runs from the conserved cysteine through the conserved F or W. A D gene is named only where the DNA matches it firmly.

D gene,J gene,V gene,CDR3 protein
.,TRBJ1-5,TRBV7-2,CPQWPPQHF
.,TRBJ2-1,TRBV6-5,CASSYSGSSYNEQFF
TRBD2,TRBJ2-5,TRBV7-2,CASSLAGWRGDWETQYF
.,TRBJ1-2,TRBV28,CASSLTGPYGYTF
.,TRBJ1-1,TRBV2,CASQTGPTEAFF
.,TRBJ1-1,TRBV7-6,CASSLVPQNTEAFF
.,TRBJ2-2,TRBV18,CASSRTSGELFF
.,TRBJ2-3,TRBV6-5,CASSYSGYTDTQYF
TRBD2,TRBJ2-5,TRBV6-6,CASSLGLAGGRETQYF
.,TRBJ2-7,TRBV15,CATSREATYEQYF
TRBD1,TRBJ2-1,TRBV19,CASSITGENEQFF
TRBD1,TRBJ1-1,TRBV27,CASSLRGTVNSNTEAFF
.,TRBJ2-5,TRBV7-3,CASSPGARGSQETQYF
TRBD1,TRBJ1-1,TRBV19,CASSQRTGAEAFF
.,TRBJ2-6,TRBV15,CATSRDQAGANVLTF
.,TRBJ2-7,TRBV9,CASSVLGQGKDEQYF
TRBD2,TRBJ2-7,TRBV9,CASSAGGLAGFNEQYF